Sequencing of this T cell receptor (beta chain) was carried out in a study of identical twins (dated by TCRdb to the mid-2010s). Regarding the research as a whole: To test whether fetal clonotypes persist, this study deep-sequenced TCR alpha and beta repertoires from monozygotic twins, from unrelated adults of various ages, and from cord blood. To rule out contamination, replicate twin experiments were performed at different times with different library preparation protocols.

As concerns this clonotype: Its antigen is unknown. The sample holds no much larger clone one base away, and base qualities are not on file.

All donors were healthy Caucasians. Three pairs of female monozygotic twins, all aged about 18 to 30 years, were included in the twin cohort. Peripheral blood mononuclear cells were the source from which RNA for the TCR libraries was isolated. Points the paper makes about the study in general: Abundant cord blood beta clonotypes had fewer insertions, young adult naive repertoires showed a similar but weaker trend, and memory repertoires showed no such trend. Compared with coincidental sharing between unrelated individuals, out-of-frame TCR alpha sequences shared between twins showed an excess of sequences with low generation probability. Invariant T cells such as MAIT and iNKT could partly confound zero-insertion analyses, though diverse VJ usage argued against this for most clonotypes. Because the same donors could not be followed over many years, conclusions were based on cross-sectional statistical analysis. Out-of-frame TCR alpha sharing in monozygotic twins was systematically underestimated by recombination models, whereas sharing between unrelated individuals was in agreement with the recombination models. The excess sharing between twins in beta out-of-frame sequences was weaker because fewer shared sequences reduced the signal-to-noise ratio.

From a lookup of the germline V gene (reference sequence), CDR1 and CDR2 are DFQATT and SNEGSKA. V drops 6 bases and J drops 2 bases, leaving 9 bases in between. The CDR3 starts with the cysteine, ends with the phenylalanine, and has 12 residues. CDR3 DNA only is kept here, 36 bases in frame from base 1. The method behind the library was 5' RACE. Sequencer: Illumina HiSeq 2000. Template switching added a universal primer binding site, and the final cDNA carried a unique molecular identifier that allowed TCR cDNA molecules to be counted accurately. First-strand cDNA for TCR alpha and beta chains was synthesized from specific primers in the conserved constant-segment region. To control for contamination, each cDNA library was double barcoded with a SMART-Mk sample barcode plus Illumina barcodes. Two successive PCR steps introduced TruSeq adapter sequences along with Illumina sample barcodes. The Illumina HiSeq platform was used with custom primers to sequence TCR alpha and beta cDNA libraries. The original pipeline was this. Unique molecular identifiers were extracted from raw reads with MiGEC, and CDR3 positions were determined with MiXCR. Recombination models were inferred per individual with the repgenHMM and IGoR tools using an EM algorithm. Shared clonotypes were analyzed with the tcR package in R, and sharing was normalized by the product of cloneset sizes. To study raw recombination free of thymic and clonal selection effects, out-of-frame nonproductive sequences were analyzed. Using fastp at Q25 and MiXCR, TCRdb reprocessed the public reads and kept productive beta chains. Merged by CDR3 protein, the rows form single entries marked with the most common genes and DNA. TCRdb, rather than the study authors, made the V and J calls. The sample data list fewer than 650,000 distinct CDR3 sequences, and 9% to 10% of these were observed just once. Roughly 3.2% of the sample lies in the top ten.

These data also formed part of another study, on yellow fever vaccine responses in identical twins. Drawing on the second study: According to the authors, in identical twins the way T cells responded to vaccination appeared partly convergent and partly personalized. In identical twins, the study followed T cell clones that responded to the vaccine with precision.

Material: PBMCs. The rearranged segments are TRBV20-1 and TRBJ2-3; the D gene is unclear. The receptor was derived from a woman under 30 in good health. The sequenced DNA: TGCAGTGCAATTGATCTCACAGATACGCAGTATTTT. The translation is CSAIDLTDTQYF.